These 25 T cell receptor beta chains were sequenced from one sample in a study of Ad26.COV2.S vaccination and SARS-CoV-2 variants. Only in-frame clones appear in the TCRdb table, and some are missing; sequencing was by immunoSEQ multiplex PCR. The table lists about 400,000 clones, about 91% of them singletons. Specified treatment: around 19 received Ad26.COV2.S at low or high dose, single or two shots; five or six received placebo; per-sample allocation not given. Day 63 after the first vaccine or placebo injection was the time point for sampling. The sequences come from peripheral blood, collected in a trial of Ad26.COV2.S vaccine versus placebo. These receptors were obtained from a person aged 18-60 years who received the Ad26.COV2.S COVID-19 vaccine or a placebo.

The rearrangement joins TRBV9 to TRBJ1-1; tentative D call: TRBD1 (6 bases). The V and J ends lost 4 bases and 0 bases respectively, with 13 bases between them. CDR1 and CDR2 (germline): SGDLS, YYNGEE. The CDR3 contains 15 residues. The CDR3 protein is CASSLYGGLNTEAFF. The CDR3 nucleotides read TGTGCCAGCAGCCTATACGGGGGCCTGAACACTGAAGCTTTCTTT.

The CDR3 bases are TGTGCCAGCAGTTTAGATTGGGGCGGGAGCTCCTACAATGAGCAGTTCTTC. Residues: CASSLDWGGSSYNEQFF. V gene TRBV27 combines with J gene TRBJ2-1; 7 bases agree with TRBD2. V gave up 2 bases and J gave up 0 bases; unmatched junction bases: 7. CDR1 is MNHEY and CDR2 is SMNVEV in the germline V gene (reference sequence). The CDR3 has 17 residues.

The J gene is TRBJ2-7, the V gene TRBV7-2; TRBD2 matches at 11 bases. The CDR3 sequence is 16 residues long. After removal of 5 bases from V and 2 bases from J, the junction contained 8 bases not matched to a gene. Germline V lookup: CDR1 SGHTA, CDR2 FQGNSA. Written as DNA, the CDR3 is TGTGCCAGCAGCCCACCGGGACTAGCGGTACCCTACGAGCAGTACTTC. Its translation is CASSPPGLAVPYEQYF.

This clone was found a few times. This chain joins TRBV7-9 and TRBJ2-7, with D tentatively TRBD1 or TRBD2 (5 bases each). Trimming cost V 1 base and J 3 bases, with 16 bases left between them. CDR1 is SEHNR and CDR2 is FQNEAQ in the germline V gene (reference sequence). The CDR3 spans 16 residues. CDR3 nucleotide sequence: TGTGCCAGCAGCTTAGACAGGCCGGGGCCTGACTACGAGCAGTACTTC. This gives the protein CASSLDRPGPDYEQYF.

Regarding this clone: The sample contains more than one DNA sequence encoding this CDR3. V is TRBV28 and J is TRBJ1-2, with 7 bases identical to TRBD1. CDR1 is MDHEN and CDR2 is SYDVKM in the germline V gene. The CDR3 length is 12 residues. V was clipped by 6 bases and J by 5 bases; unmatched bases: 3. CDR3 loop: CASSLQGYGYTF. In DNA, the CDR3 is TGTGCCAGCAGCTTACAGGGGTATGGCTACACCTTC.

V gene TRBV5-8 combines with J gene TRBJ1-5; D perhaps matches TRBD1 (6 bases). CDR1 is SGHTS and CDR2 is YDEGEE in the germline V gene. The CDR3 totals 17 residues. V lost 3 bases and J 0 bases, leaving 16 bases between the germline ends. The CDR3 DNA is TGTGCCAGCAGCTCCGGACAGACTCCCCATAGCAATCAGCCCCAGCATTTT. It codes for CASSSGQTPHSNQPQHF. Full variable domain (remainder filled in from reference TRBV5-8 and TRBJ1-5): EAGVTQSPTHLIKTRGQQATLRCSPISGHTSVYWYQQALGLGLQFLLWYDEGEERNRGNFPPRFSGRQFPNYSSELNVNALELEDSALYLCASSSGQTPHSNQPQHFGDGTRLSIL.

The chain couples TRBV29-1 to TRBJ1-1; D perhaps matches TRBD1 (6 bases). V was shortened by 4 bases and J by 2 bases, with 11 bases between the two germline ends. The CDR3 extends over 13 amino acids. Germline lookup yields CDR1 SQVTM and CDR2 ANQGSEA. CDR3 sequence reads: CSVVGQINTEAFF. The DNA of the CDR3 is TGCAGCGTTGTCGGACAGATCAACACTGAAGCTTTCTTT.

The chain employs TRBV6-5 and TRBJ1-5, with D uncertain. The V end was cut by 11 bases, the J end by 6 bases, with 17 bases between. Germline-derived CDR1 and CDR2 are MNHEY and SVGAGI. The CDR3 is 13 amino acids. CDR3 coding DNA: TGTGCCGGAAGTAATGGCAGGTTTCAGCCCCAGCATTTT. This encodes CAGSNGRFQPQHF.

This clone came up once. The chain uses TRBV15 and TRBJ2-6; no firm D call. Trimming cost V 0 bases and J 0 bases, with 6 bases left between them. The CDR3 length is 16 residues. Germline V lookup: CDR1 LNHNV, CDR2 YYDKDF (reference sequence). The CDR3 sequence is CATSRDLISGANVLTF. DNA for the CDR3: TGTGCCACCAGCAGAGATTTAATCTCTGGGGCCAACGTCCTGACTTTC.

The chain carries TRBV7-8 and TRBJ2-2; 10 nucleotides align to TRBD2. This CDR3 region has 16 residues. Germline lookup yields CDR1 SGHVS and CDR2 FQNEAQ. Germline trimming cut 4 bases from V and 8 bases from J; bases unmatched to any gene: 10. The CDR3 DNA reads TGTGCCAGCAGCTCGACTAGCGGGCTCCAGACGGGGGAGCTGTTTTTT. Encoded protein: CASSSTSGLQTGELFF.

This clone was counted between two and nine times. This chain joins TRBV6-5 and TRBJ2-7; possibly TRBD2 for D (6 bases). Trimming took 5 bases from V and 2 from J, leaving 16 bases between them. Germline-derived CDR1 and CDR2 are MNHEY and SVGAGI. The CDR3 totals 15 residues. DNA for the CDR3: TGTGCCAGCAGTCCTCTTGGGACGGGGGCCTACGAGCAGTACTTC. This sequence encodes CASSPLGTGAYEQYF.

This rearrangement joins TRBV7-2 to TRBJ2-3, with 10 bases matching TRBD2. CDR1 and CDR2 from the germline V gene are SGHTA and FQGNSA. This CDR3 spans 15 amino acids. The ends lost 5 bases at V and 9 bases at J; junction bases unmatched: 11. For the CDR3, the DNA is TGTGCCAGCAGCGGGACAGTCTTAGCGGGAGGCACGCAGTATTTT. This encodes CASSGTVLAGGTQYF.

CDR3 DNA: TGTGCCAGCAGTTTATTACAGGCCGATTACTACGAGCAGTACTTC. It translates to CASSLLQADYYEQYF. The J gene is TRBJ2-7, the V gene TRBV28, with D possibly TRBD1 on 5 matching bases. Germline V gene lookup returns CDR1 MDHEN and CDR2 SYDVKM. Trimming took off 1 base at V and 3 bases at J, with 13 bases between the two ends. The CDR3 is 15 residues long.

The table lists this clone with a few counts. Other DNA sequences from this sample encode an identical CDR3 as well. The V and J genes are TRBV3-1 (or the pseudogene TRBV3-2) and TRBJ2-7, with unresolved D. This CDR3 is 12 amino acids long. Germline CDR1 LGHDT, CDR2 YNNKEL (reference sequence). V lost 1 base and J lost 3, with 4 bases in between. The CDR3 sequence: CASSQVGYEQYF. CDR3 nucleotide sequence: TGTGCCAGCAGCCAAGTCGGCTACGAGCAGTACTTC.

The chain carries TRBV25-1 and TRBJ1-1; no definite D call. The V gene lost 3 bases and the J gene lost 5 bases, with 7 bases spanning the gap. The length of the CDR3 is 12 residues. Germline values: CDR1 MGHDK, CDR2 SYGVNS. For the CDR3, the DNA is TGTGCCAGCAGTGACGGGTATACTGAAGCTTTCTTT. Amino acid sequence: CASSDGYTEAFF. Filled out from reference TRBV25-1 and TRBJ1-1, the complete variable domain reads EADIYQTPRYLVIGTGKKITLECSQTMGHDKMYWYQQDPGMELHLIHYSYGVNSTEKGDLSSESTVSRIRTEHFPLTLESARPSHTSQYLCASSDGYTEAFFGQGTRLTVV.

The chain is built from TRBV19 and TRBJ2-6; a weak D match, TRBD1 (5 bases). The CDR3 has 17 residues. The germline V gene encodes CDR1 LNHDA and CDR2 SQIVND (reference sequence). Trimming removed 5 bases at V and 0 bases at J, with 14 bases between. The CDR3 protein is CASSPVPGISGANVLTF. CDR3 bases: TGTGCCAGTAGTCCGGTGCCAGGGATCTCTGGGGCCAACGTCCTGACTTTC.

This clone was detected only once. The chain is built from TRBV24-1 and TRBJ2-3; 11 bases map to TRBD2. Per germline, CDR1 KGHDR and CDR2 SFDVKD. J lost 2 bases, V lost 0 bases, and 3 bases had no gene match. The CDR3 has 17 residues. CDR3 DNA: TGTGCCACCAGTGATTTGGGGACTAGCGGACACACAGATACGCAGTATTTT. Translation: CATSDLGTSGHTDTQYF.

The chain combines TRBV6-5 with TRBJ2-3, with 8 bases that match TRBD1. The CDR3 sequence is 14 residues long. With 6 bases clipped from V and 1 base from J, the junction kept 3 bases outside the gene matches. In germline, CDR1 is MNHEY, CDR2 SVGAGI. CDR3 region: CASRKDRGTDTQYF. Written as DNA, the CDR3 is TGTGCCAGCAGGAAGGACAGGGGCACAGATACGCAGTATTTT.

The V and J genes are TRBV11-2 and TRBJ1-3; D is possibly TRBD1 (6 bases). Trimming pared 6 bases from V and 4 bases from J, leaving 16 bases between. The CDR3 covers 15 residues. The V gene's germline CDR1 is SGHAT and CDR2 FQNNGV. The CDR3 reads CASRPPGARGNTIYF. In DNA form, the CDR3 reads TGTGCCAGCAGACCCCCAGGGGCGCGGGGAAACACCATATATTTT.

The rearrangement links TRBV19 to TRBJ2-2, with D possibly matching TRBD2 (5 bases). Germline lookup yields CDR1 LNHDA and CDR2 SQIVND (reference sequence). V was clipped by 1 base and J by 9 bases, with 9 bases between them. The CDR3 consists of 13 residues. The CDR3 is CASSIGETRELFF. For the CDR3, the DNA is TGTGCCAGTAGTATAGGGGAGACGAGGGAGCTGTTTTTT.

This sequence joins TRBV6-6 and TRBJ2-7; D possibly matches TRBD1 or TRBD2 (6 bases each). The CDR3 is made up of 15 amino acids. Germline-derived CDR1 and CDR2 are MNHNY and SVGAGI (reference sequence). V was pared by 2 bases and J by 0 bases, with 11 bases between. The CDR3 here is CASSYIGGISYEQYF. CDR3 sequence (DNA): TGTGCCAGCAGTTACATAGGGGGGATCTCCTACGAGCAGTACTTC.

The chain couples TRBV12-3 or TRBV12-4 to TRBJ1-1; a possible D gene is TRBD1 (5 bases). V was pared by 3 bases and J by 4 bases, with 9 bases between. This CDR3 contains 13 residues. CDR3 sequence (DNA): TGTGCCAGCAGTTTGTTGGGGGGCACTGAAGCTTTCTTT. Amino acids: CASSLLGGTEAFF.

V usage is TRBV6-5 and J usage is TRBJ1-1, with a weak D call TRBD1 (5 bases). There are 14 residues in the CDR3. V was clipped by 6 bases and J by 5 bases, with 16 bases between them. The germline V gene encodes CDR1 MNHEY and CDR2 SVGAGI. CDR3 DNA sequence: TGTGCCAGCAGAGCGAGGCAGGGAGGGACTGAAGCTTTCTTT. Translation gives CASRARQGGTEAFF.

The rearrangement joins TRBV5-1 to TRBJ1-1; D is ambiguous. The CDR3 covers 16 residues. Germline V gene data show CDR1 as SGHRS and CDR2 as YFSETQ. Deletions cut 4 bases from V and 5 bases from J, with 21 bases between. The CDR3 bases are TGCGCCAGCAGCAATTCCCCCGGCGGCCCGAGGACTGAAGCTTTCTTT. This encodes CASSNSPGGPRTEAFF.

The V call is TRBV6-1, the J call TRBJ2-3; no firm D call. The CDR3 runs to 13 residues. Trimming shortened V by 1 base and J by 11 bases, and 13 bases separated the two germline ends. The germline V gene encodes CDR1 MNHNS and CDR2 SASEGT. The CDR3 loop is CASSEVDPMGQYF. The CDR3, as DNA: TGTGCCAGCAGTGAAGTGGACCCAATGGGGCAGTATTTT.